This T cell receptor (beta chain) appears in the sequencing data of a study of T cells in women clearing cervical HPV infection. Data came from immunoSEQ multiplex PCR; TCRdb stores just in-frame clones and leaves some out. This listing includes some 24,000 clones. With regard to this clone: From the germline J gene comes the end of the CDR3, since the read stops 3 residues before it.

Germline trimming cut 8 bases from V and 8 bases from J; bases unmatched to any gene: 2. CDR1 is SEHNR and CDR2 is FQNEAQ in the germline V gene (reference sequence). The CDR3 covers 12 residues. V usage is TRBV7-9 and J usage is TRBJ1-4; 10 bases map to TRBD1. The sequenced material came from blood buffy coat. The receptor's source is a woman between 18 and 75 years old with a cervical HPV16 infection that either progressed to CIN3+ or cleared (not recorded which). The covered CDR3 bases are TGTGCCAGCGGGACAGGGGAAGAAAAA. Translating gives CASGTGEEK. The whole CDR3 is CASGTGEEKLFF.